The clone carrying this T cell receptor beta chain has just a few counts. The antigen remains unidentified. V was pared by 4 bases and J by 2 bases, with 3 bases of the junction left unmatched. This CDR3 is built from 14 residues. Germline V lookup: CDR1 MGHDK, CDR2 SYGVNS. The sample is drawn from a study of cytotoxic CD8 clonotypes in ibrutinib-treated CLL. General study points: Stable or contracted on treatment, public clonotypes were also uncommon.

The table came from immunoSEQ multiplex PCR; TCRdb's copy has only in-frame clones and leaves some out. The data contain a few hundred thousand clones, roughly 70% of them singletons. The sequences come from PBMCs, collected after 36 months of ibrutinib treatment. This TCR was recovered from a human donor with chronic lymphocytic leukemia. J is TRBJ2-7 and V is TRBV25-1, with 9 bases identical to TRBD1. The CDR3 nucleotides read TGTGCCAGCAGTGCTCGGGACAGGGCCTACGAGCAGTACTTC. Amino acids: CASSARDRAYEQYF.